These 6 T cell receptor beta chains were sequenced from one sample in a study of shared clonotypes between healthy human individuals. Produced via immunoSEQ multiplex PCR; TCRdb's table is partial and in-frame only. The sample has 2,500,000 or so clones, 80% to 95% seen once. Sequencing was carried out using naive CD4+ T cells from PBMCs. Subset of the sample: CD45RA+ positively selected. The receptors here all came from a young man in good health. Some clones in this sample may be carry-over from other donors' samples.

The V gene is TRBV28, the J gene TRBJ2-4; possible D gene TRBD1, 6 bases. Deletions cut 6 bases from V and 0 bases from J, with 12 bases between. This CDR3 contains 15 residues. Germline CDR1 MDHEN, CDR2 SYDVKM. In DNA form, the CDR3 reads TGTGCCAGCAGGGGGGCTGCCCTAGCCAAAAACATTCAGTACTTC. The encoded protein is CASRGAALAKNIQYF.

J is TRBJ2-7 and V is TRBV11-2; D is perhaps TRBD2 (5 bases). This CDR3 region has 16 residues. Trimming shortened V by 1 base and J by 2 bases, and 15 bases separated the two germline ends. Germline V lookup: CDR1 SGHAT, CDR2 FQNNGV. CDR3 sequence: CASSLVYPRETYEQYF. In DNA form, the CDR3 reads TGTGCCAGCAGCTTAGTTTACCCTCGGGAAACCTACGAGCAGTACTTC.

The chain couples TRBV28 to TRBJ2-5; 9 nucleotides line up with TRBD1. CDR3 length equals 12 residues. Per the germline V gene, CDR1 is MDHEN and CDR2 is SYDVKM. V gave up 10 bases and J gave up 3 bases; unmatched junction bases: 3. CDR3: CATDRGEETQYF. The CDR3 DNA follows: TGTGCCACAGACAGGGGGGAAGAGACCCAGTACTTC.

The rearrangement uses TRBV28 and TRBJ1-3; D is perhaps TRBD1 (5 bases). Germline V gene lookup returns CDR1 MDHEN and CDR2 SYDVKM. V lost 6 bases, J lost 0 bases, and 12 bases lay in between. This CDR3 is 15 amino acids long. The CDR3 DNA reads TGTGCCAGCAGCCTAGGGGCCATCTCTGGAAACACCATATATTTT. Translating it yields CASSLGAISGNTIYF.

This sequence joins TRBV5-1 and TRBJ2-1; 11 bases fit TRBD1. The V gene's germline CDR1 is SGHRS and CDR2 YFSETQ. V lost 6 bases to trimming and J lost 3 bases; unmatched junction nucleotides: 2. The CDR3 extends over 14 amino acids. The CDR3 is CASKGQGGYNEQFF. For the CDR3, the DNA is TGCGCCAGCAAGGGACAGGGGGGCTACAATGAGCAGTTCTTC.

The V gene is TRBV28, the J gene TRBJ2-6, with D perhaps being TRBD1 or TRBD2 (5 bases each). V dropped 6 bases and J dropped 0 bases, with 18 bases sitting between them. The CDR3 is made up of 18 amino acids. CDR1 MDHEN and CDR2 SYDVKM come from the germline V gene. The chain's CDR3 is CASSSPGAASSGANVLTF. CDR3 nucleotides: TGTGCCAGCAGCTCCCCCGGGGCAGCCTCCTCTGGGGCCAACGTCCTGACTTTC.